Included here is one T cell receptor beta chain sequence, with context. Its antigen is undetermined. Libraries were prepared by immunoSEQ multiplex PCR; TCRdb keeps only in-frame clonotypes and omits some of them. The table lists over 85,000 clones, 75% to 90% of them singletons. The data belong to a study of T cell responses to AZD1222 COVID-19 vaccine. Study-wide results and caveats: Repertoires were collected only later (after the peak T cell response had occurred).

V was cut by 8 bases and J by 7 bases, with 9 bases left in between. Germline CDR1 MDHEN, CDR2 SYDVKM. The CDR3 has 12 residues. The sequence was collected from an adult in good health. The source material was peripheral blood, sampled on day 0 of AZD1222 vaccination. The V call is TRBV28, the J call TRBJ1-6; no clear D. This CDR3 reads CASQQSNSPLHF. The CDR3 DNA sequence: TGTGCCAGCCAGCAGTCCAATTCACCCCTCCACTTT.